This T cell receptor beta chain was sequenced in a study of early T cells in non-severe SARS-CoV-2 infection. The CDR3 consists of 13 residues. Germline CDR1 and CDR2: GTSNPN and SVGIG (reference sequence). V was cut by 1 base and J by 9 bases, with 13 bases left in between. TCRdb ran MiXCR on the 5' RACE reads and lists one entry per CDR3 protein. The sample lists about 86,000 distinct CDR3 sequences, approximately 14% occurring once. The rearrangement links TRBV30 to TRBJ2-4; the D call may be TRBD1 or TRBD2 (5 bases each). The receptor was derived from an adult who was a healthcare worker with PCR-confirmed SARS-CoV-2 infection or an uninfected control (not recorded which). Sequencing used whole blood. CDR3 protein: CAWSGGPEAIQYF. Here the CDR3 DNA reads TGTGCCTGGAGTGGGGGCCCGGAGGCCATTCAGTACTTC.